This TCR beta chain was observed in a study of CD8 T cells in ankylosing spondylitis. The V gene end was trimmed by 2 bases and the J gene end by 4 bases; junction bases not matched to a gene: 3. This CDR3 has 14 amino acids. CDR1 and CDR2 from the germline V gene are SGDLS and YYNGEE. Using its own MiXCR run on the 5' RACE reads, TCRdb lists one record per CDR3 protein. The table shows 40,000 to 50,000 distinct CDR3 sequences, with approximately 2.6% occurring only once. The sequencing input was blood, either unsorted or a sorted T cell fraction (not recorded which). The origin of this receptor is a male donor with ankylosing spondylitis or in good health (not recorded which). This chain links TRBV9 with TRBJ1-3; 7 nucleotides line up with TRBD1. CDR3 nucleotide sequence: TGTGCCAGCAGCGTCGGGACAGCCGGAAACACCATATATTTT. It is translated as CASSVGTAGNTIYF.